The rows below give T cell receptor beta chains drawn from one sample of a study of cytomegalovirus exposure and HLA in healthy donors. TCRdb's copy holds only in-frame clones and misses some; the assay was immunoSEQ multiplex PCR. The repertoire includes roughly 100,000 clones, approximately 80% of them detected once, and more than 3% sits in the top ten. Sequenced: PBMCs. The receptors come from a female donor in good health and CMV-seropositive. The CDR3 runs from the conserved cysteine through the conserved F or W. The D gene is left open where the match is weak. Size is stated for part of the rows, as once, few or many counts, or as a class when the clone is expanded.

j_call d_call clone_size v_call cdr3_nt cdr3_aa
TRBJ2-7 TRBD2 once TRBV19 TGTGCCAGTAGTAGGGTCTGGTCGCGGGGGGATTCCTACGAGCAGTACTTC CASSRVWSRGDSYEQYF
TRBJ1-3 - - TRBV5-5 TGTGCCAGCAGCTTAACGAGCTCTGGAAACACCATATATTTT CASSLTSSGNTIYF
TRBJ2-7 - - TRBV12-5 TGTGCTAGTGGTTTGGTATGGCTAGAAGCCTACGAGCAGTACTTC CASGLVWLEAYEQYF
TRBJ2-1 - - TRBV19 TGTGCCACCCGAGGGAGCGACCAATTCTCCTACAATGAGCAGTTCTTC CATRGSDQFSYNEQFF
TRBJ2-1 - - TRBV10-3 TGTGCCATCAGTGAGTCGGGAGCCAATGAGCAGTTCTTC CAISESGANEQFF
TRBJ2-2 - - TRBV19 TGTGCCAGTAGTATATATCGGGACACCGGGGAGCTGTTTTTT CASSIYRDTGELFF
TRBJ2-7 TRBD2 - TRBV28 TGTGCCAGCAGTGTGACCGGGACTAGGATTTCCGAGCAGTACTTC CASSVTGTRISEQYF
TRBJ2-7 TRBD1 - TRBV27 TGTGCCAGCAGTCCCCGGACAGGGTACCACGAGCAGTACTTC CASSPRTGYHEQYF
TRBJ2-2 TRBD2 - TRBV5-1 TGCGCCAGCAGCTTGGGACTAGCGGCCAGGGAGCTGTTTTTT CASSLGLAARELFF
TRBJ1-3 - - TRBV9 TGTGCCAGCAGCGTAGGGACAGCACCAGTCTCTGGAAACACCATATATTTT CASSVGTAPVSGNTIYF
TRBJ1-1 - - TRBV19 TGTGCCAGTAGAAGGAGGGCAGCAGACACTGAAGCTTTCTTT CASRRRAADTEAFF
TRBJ2-5 - - TRBV12-5 TGTGCTAGTGGGTACAGACAGGGAGGAGAGACCCAGTACTTC CASGYRQGGETQYF
TRBJ2-1 TRBD2 - TRBV5-5 TGTGCCAGCAGCTTAACTAGCGGGGGGACAAATGAGCAGTTCTTC CASSLTSGGTNEQFF
TRBJ1-2 TRBD1 - TRBV5-1 TGCGCCAGCAGCTCTGGACAGGCGAATTATGGCTACACCTTC CASSSGQANYGYTF
TRBJ1-5 TRBD1 - TRBV19 TGTGCCAGCGGACCACAGGGGAGTCAGCCCCAGCATTTT CASGPQGSQPQHF
TRBJ1-1 TRBD1 - TRBV6-1 TGTGCCAGCAGATACAGGGGAGAGAACACTGAAGCTTTCTTT CASRYRGENTEAFF
TRBJ2-7 TRBD1 - TRBV7-6 TGTGCCAGCAGCGTCGGGACAGGCACCTACGAGCAGTACTTC CASSVGTGTYEQYF
TRBJ2-5 - - TRBV15 TGTGCCACCAGCAGAGCTGTTTTGGGGGGAGAGACCCAGTACTTC CATSRAVLGGETQYF
TRBJ2-7 TRBD1 - TRBV5-4 TGTGCCAGCAGCCCCGGACAGGGTAACTACGAGCAGTACTTC CASSPGQGNYEQYF
TRBJ1-5 TRBD1 - TRBV10-2 TGCGCCAGCAGTGAGTCCCCGGACAGGAGCCATCAGCCCCAGCATTTT CASSESPDRSHQPQHF
TRBJ2-1 - - TRBV28 TGTGCCAGCACTTTTACGGGAGCCTCCTACAATGAGCAGTTCTTC CASTFTGASYNEQFF
TRBJ1-1 - few TRBV10-1 TGCGCCAGCAGTGAGTCTCAGGGGCTGGGGCCTTTCTTT CASSESQGLGPFF
TRBJ2-3 TRBD2 - TRBV9 TGTGCCAGCAGCGTTCTAAGCGGGAGGGAGAAAACAGATACGCAGTATTTT CASSVLSGREKTDTQYF
TRBJ1-4 - - TRBV11-2 TGTGCCAGCAGCGTAACAGGGTGGGGTGAAAAACTGTTTTTT CASSVTGWGEKLFF
TRBJ1-4 - - TRBV2 TGTGCCAGCATGGGGGAGGGGTTGCTGTTTTTT CASMGEGLLFF
TRBJ1-1 - - TRBV7-9 TGTGCCAGCAGCCCGATGGACAGACTCCACACTGAAGCTTTCTTT CASSPMDRLHTEAFF
TRBJ2-5 - - TRBV7-2 TGTGCCAGCAGCTTAGGAGGCAGTCAAGAGACCCAGTACTTC CASSLGGSQETQYF
TRBJ2-7 TRBD1 - TRBV6-5 TGTGCCAGCAGTTACTCTCGGACAGGGACCTACGAGCAGTACTTC CASSYSRTGTYEQYF
TRBJ1-1 TRBD1 - TRBV18 TGTGCCAGCTCCCCCATCGTGTTTGCAGGGGGACATAACACTGAAGCTTTCTTT CASSPIVFAGGHNTEAFF
TRBJ2-3 TRBD1 - TRBV7-9 TGTGCCAGCAGCTTAGTGCTGGGGACAGGGGATAATACGCAGTATTTT CASSLVLGTGDNTQYF
TRBJ1-4 - - TRBV4-1 TGCGCCAGCAGCCCGACGGGGGGCGGTGAAAAACTGTTTTTT CASSPTGGGEKLFF
TRBJ2-6 - once TRBV5-1 TGCGCCAGCAGCTGGGCCCGGGACACCGGCGTCCTGACTTTC CASSWARDTGVLTF
TRBJ1-2 - - TRBV19 TGTGCCAGTAGTATAGGGCAAACAAACTATGGCTACACCTTC CASSIGQTNYGYTF
TRBJ2-5 - - TRBV11-2 TGTGCCAGCAGCCCAACCGGGGAGACCCAGTACTTC CASSPTGETQYF
TRBJ1-6 - - TRBV12-5 TGTGCTAGTGGTTTGCGAGGGGGAGGGCTCAGCTCCTATAATTCACCCCTCCACTTT CASGLRGGGLSSYNSPLHF
TRBJ2-1 - - TRBV21-1 TGTGCCAGCAGCAAAATCAGGTGGGACAGGGGGTTTGGTGAGCAGTTCTTC CASSKIRWDRGFGEQFF
TRBJ2-2 - - TRBV19 TGTGCCAGTACCCCACCCAGGGTTGGGGAGCTGTTTTTT CASTPPRVGELFF
TRBJ2-7 - few TRBV7-9 TGTGCCAGCAGCCCAATGTTTGGAGAGAAGGGGCCCTCCTACGAGCAGTACTTC CASSPMFGEKGPSYEQYF
TRBJ2-3 TRBD1 - TRBV6-1 TGTGCCAGCAGTCAGGGGGCTTCTAGCACAGATACGCAGTATTTT CASSQGASSTDTQYF
TRBJ1-4 - few TRBV4-1 TGCGCCAGCAGCCAAGGTCCGGGATCAACTAATGAAAAACTGTTTTTT CASSQGPGSTNEKLFF
TRBJ1-2 - once TRBV2 TGTGCCAGCACCAACCCCCGGGATTCCGGGGATGGCTACACCTTC CASTNPRDSGDGYTF
TRBJ2-1 - - TRBV9 TGTGCCAGCAGCGTATGGGGGGACCCCTACAATGAGCAGTTCTTC CASSVWGDPYNEQFF
TRBJ1-2 - once TRBV7-2 TGTGCCAGCAGCTTAGTCAGGCAGGCCGGAGGCTACACCTTC CASSLVRQAGGYTF
TRBJ1-1 TRBD1 - TRBV7-3 TGTGCCAGCAGCTCAGGGGGCGCAGGTGAAGCTTTCTTT CASSSGGAGEAFF
TRBJ1-4 - - TRBV7-9 TGTTCCAGCAGTTCGAGAGGGGAAAAACTGTTTTTT CSSSSRGEKLFF